Each of the 3 T cell receptor beta chains below was sequenced from the same sample in a study of Graves' ophthalmopathy and Graves' hyperthyroidism. RNA transcripts served as template for amplifying TCR beta CDR3 sequences. HTBI primers were employed in first-round RT-PCR, then a second-round multiplex PCR followed. TCRdb called the multiplex PCR reads again in MiXCR, with one record for every CDR3 protein. The sample holds 650,000 to 800,000 distinct CDR3 sequences, just over 40% seen once. The sequenced material came from peripheral blood. The source is an adult man with Graves' ophthalmopathy.

In its sample, this clonotype was seen many times. The genes are TRBV7-9 and TRBJ2-6; maybe TRBD2 (5 bases). V was pared by 5 bases and J by 0 bases, with 17 bases between. The CDR3 runs 18 residues. Looked up from germline, CDR1 is SEHNR and CDR2 is FQNEAQ (reference sequence). The CDR3 coding sequence is TGTGCCAGCAGCCCATATGTGAACGGGAACTCTGGGGCCAACGTCCTGACTTTC. It specifies CASSPYVNGNSGANVLTF.

The chain recombines TRBV7-9 with TRBJ2-5; the D is unclear. Trimming removed 4 bases at V and 7 bases at J, with 16 bases between. The CDR3 is 14 residues long. Germline V lookup: CDR1 SEHNR, CDR2 FQNEAQ (reference sequence). The CDR3 DNA reads as TGTGCCAGCAGCTCTCTGGGCCAGTCGGGGACCCAGTACTTC. Translation: CASSSLGQSGTQYF.

V is TRBV25-1 and J is TRBJ2-3; no reliable D call. The V end was cut by 3 bases, the J end by 2 bases, with 15 bases between. The germline gives CDR1 MGHDK, CDR2 SYGVNS. There are 16 residues in the CDR3. The CDR3 is CASSDVSRASTDTQYF. CDR3 DNA sequence: TGTGCCAGCAGTGACGTCAGTCGTGCCTCCACAGATACGCAGTATTTT.